In its sample, the clone carrying this T cell receptor beta chain was seen a few times. The junction had 0 bases not matched to a gene; V was cut back by 1 base and J by 3 bases. The V gene's germline CDR1 is KGHSH and CDR2 LQKENI. The CDR3 spans 14 residues. These data are taken from a study of blood T cell repertoires in COVID-19. At the level of the study: Sites across the United States, Italy and Spain contributed samples from acute and convalescent COVID-19.

Authors' processing steps: Amplification with reference gene primers provided the estimates of nucleated cell counts. The table came from immunoSEQ multiplex PCR; TCRdb's copy has only in-frame clones and leaves some out. That table is the source of V, J and clone size, and D and trimming were worked out from the DNA. The table has 200,000 to 300,000 clones, 80% to 90% seen once; the top ten hold 2.6%. Source material: PBMCs or T cells enriched from blood (not recorded which). This TCR was sampled from a woman in her 30s with acute COVID-19. The chain uses TRBV18 and TRBJ1-1; 9 bases match TRBD1. CDR3 in amino acids: CASSPRTGDTEAFF. The CDR3 nucleotides read TGTGCCAGCTCACCACGGACAGGGGACACTGAAGCTTTCTTT. The variable domain in full, with the rest retrieved from reference TRBV18 and TRBJ1-1, is NAGVMQNPRHLVRRRGQEARLRCSPMKGHSHVYWYRQLPEEGLKFMVYLQKENIIDESGMPKERFSAEFPKEGPSILRIQQVVRGDSAAYFCASSPRTGDTEAFFGQGTRLTVV.